A single sample is the source of the 10 T cell receptor beta chains below, sequenced in a study of identical twins. Via MiXCR, TCRdb re-called the 5' RACE reads, giving one row per CDR3 protein. The data contain around 1.7 million distinct CDR3 sequences, 32% of them singletons. Sequenced sample: cord blood. The origin of the receptors is a newborn girl in good health.

The CDR3 sequence: CASSPKTGSPLHF. The CDR3 bases are TGTGCCAGCAGTCCAAAGACAGGTTCACCCCTCCACTTT. The V call is TRBV12-3 or TRBV12-4, the J call TRBJ1-6; weak D call: TRBD1 (6 bases). The CDR3 totals 13 residues. V dropped 5 bases and J dropped 9 bases, with 11 bases sitting between them.

This chain links TRBV2 with TRBJ2-3, with 9 bases identical to TRBD2. Per germline, CDR1 SNHLY and CDR2 FYNNEI. The CDR3 has 15 residues. J gave up 6 bases and V 9 bases, and 13 bases lay outside the gene matches. CDR3 residues: CARPAGGVQGDTQYF. In DNA form, the CDR3 reads TGTGCCAGACCAGCGGGGGGAGTGCAGGGGGATACGCAGTATTTT.

The chain links TRBV25-1 to TRBJ2-5, with D possibly matching TRBD2 (7 bases). V gave up 6 bases and J gave up 11 bases, with 28 bases separating them. CDR3 size: 16 residues. Germline lookup yields CDR1 MGHDK and CDR2 SYGVNS. Here the CDR3 reads CASSLRGAHSYNEQYF. The CDR3 DNA reads TGTGCCAGCAGCCTACGGGGGGCCCACTCCTACAATGAGCAGTACTTC.

The chain is built from TRBV4-2 and TRBJ1-5, with 10 bases fitting TRBD1. The CDR3 consists of 18 residues. J was trimmed by 0 bases and V by 1 base; bases with no gene match: 6. Germline V gives CDR1 LGHNA, CDR2 YNFKEQ. Written as DNA, the CDR3 is TGTGCCAGCAGCCAAGGGACAGGGGGGATGATTAGCAATCAGCCCCAGCATTTT. This sequence encodes CASSQGTGGMISNQPQHF.

This clonotype has only a few counts. The rearrangement uses TRBV6-1 and TRBJ1-1; D ambiguous. The CDR3 extends over 14 amino acids. Germline V CDR1 and CDR2: MNHNS, SASEGT. V gave up 4 bases and J gave up 2 bases, with 11 bases separating them. This CDR3 reads CASSVGELNTEAFF. The CDR3 DNA is TGTGCCAGCAGTGTTGGGGAGCTCAACACTGAAGCTTTCTTT.

This chain links TRBV7-9 with TRBJ1-2; D unresolved. The V and J ends lost 6 bases and 10 bases respectively, with 9 bases between them. The CDR3 runs 10 residues. Per the germline V gene, CDR1 is SEHNR and CDR2 is FQNEAQ (reference sequence). The CDR3 DNA reads as TGTGCCAGCAGAAGTGAACACTACACCTTC. Translating gives CASRSEHYTF.

The chain carries TRBV6-4 and TRBJ1-6; no reliable D call. Trimming shortened V by 0 bases and J by 7 bases, and 7 bases separated the two germline ends. This CDR3 is 14 amino acids long. From germline, CDR1 is MRHNA and CDR2 SNTAGT. CDR3 bases: TGTGCCAGCAGTGACTCGTTCTTCAATTCACCCCTCCACTTT. It is translated as CASSDSFFNSPLHF.

This clonotype was seen ten or more times. The chain links TRBV27 to TRBJ1-5; D is unresolved. The length of the CDR3 is 14 residues. V lost 0 bases to trimming and J lost 4 bases, with 7 bases between them. CDR1 is MNHEY and CDR2 is SMNVEV in the germline V gene (reference sequence). CDR3 coding DNA: TGTGCCAGCAGTTTATCTGGGCGGAATCAGCCCCAGCATTTT. This translates into CASSLSGRNQPQHF.

CDR3 bases: TGTGCCAGCAGCTTGTCTTTGTTGAGTAGCGGGGGCCCTTTCCCCTACGAGCAGTACTTC. It is translated as CASSLSLLSSGGPFPYEQYF. The J gene is TRBJ2-5, the V gene TRBV11-2, with 9 bases identical to TRBD2. The assigned J gene may be wrong: the sequence end matches TRBJ2-7 better. Germline lookup yields CDR1 SGHAT and CDR2 FQNNGV. This CDR3 has 20 residues.

The sample holds a few counts of this clonotype. The rearrangement uses TRBV6-1 and TRBJ2-7, with 13 bases aligning to TRBD2. The last part of the DNA fits TRBJ2-5 better; the J call may be wrong. Germline CDR1 MNHNS, CDR2 SASEGT. The length of the CDR3 is 18 residues. The CDR3 spells CASSDHLLTSGRIKTQYF. CDR3 nucleotide sequence: TGTGCCAGCAGTGACCACTTACTGACTAGCGGGAGGATCAAGACCCAGTACTTC.